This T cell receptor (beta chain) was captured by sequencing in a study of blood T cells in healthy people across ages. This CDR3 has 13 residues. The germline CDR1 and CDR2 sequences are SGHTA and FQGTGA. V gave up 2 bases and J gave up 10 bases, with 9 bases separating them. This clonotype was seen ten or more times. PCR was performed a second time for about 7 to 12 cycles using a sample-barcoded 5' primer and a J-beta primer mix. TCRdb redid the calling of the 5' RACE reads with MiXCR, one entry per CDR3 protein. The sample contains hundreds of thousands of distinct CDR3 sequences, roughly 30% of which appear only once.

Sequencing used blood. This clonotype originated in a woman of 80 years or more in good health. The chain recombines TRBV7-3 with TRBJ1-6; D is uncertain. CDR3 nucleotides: TGTGCCAGCAGCTTAGATGAGACCTCACCCCTCCACTTT. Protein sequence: CASSLDETSPLHF.